These 4 T cell receptor beta chains were all obtained from the same sample, sequenced in a study of blood T cell repertoires in COVID-19. Assay used: immunoSEQ multiplex PCR; TCRdb lists only in-frame clones, some missing. The repertoire has some 320,000 clones, roughly 90% of them found once; the top ten carry around 2.5%. Sequencing was done on a sample of PBMCs or T cells enriched from blood (not recorded which). Source of these receptors: a man in his 60s who had recovered from COVID-19.

The V gene is TRBV5-4, the J gene TRBJ1-4, with D uncertain. Per germline, CDR1 SGHNT and CDR2 YYREEE (reference sequence). The CDR3 consists of 15 residues. The V end was cut by 1 base, the J end by 3 bases, with 10 bases between. CDR3 bases: TGTGCCAGCAGCTTGCACAGTTCGGCTAATGAAAAACTGTTTTTT. It translates to CASSLHSSANEKLFF.

The chain joins TRBV6-6 to TRBJ2-1; TRBD1 aligns across 9 bases. Trimming removed 4 bases from V and 6 bases from J; junction bases left unmatched: 10. This CDR3 spans 16 amino acids. Germline V gene lookup returns CDR1 MNHNY and CDR2 SVGAGI (reference sequence). The CDR3 spells CASSSPGTGLGNEQFF. As DNA, the CDR3 is TGTGCCAGCAGTTCCCCCGGGACAGGGTTAGGCAATGAGCAGTTCTTC.

DNA for the CDR3: TGTGCCAGTAGTATCATGGCAGGGGGCGCGAGGGGCACTGAAGCTTTCTTT. It specifies CASSIMAGGARGTEAFF. This chain uses TRBV19 with TRBJ1-1, with 8 nucleotides matching TRBD1. The CDR3 consists of 17 residues. After removal of 3 bases from V and 4 bases from J, the junction contained 13 bases not matched to a gene. Germline CDR1 and CDR2: LNHDA and SQIVND (reference sequence). The variable domain in full, completed from reference TRBV19 and TRBJ1-1, reads DGGITQSPKYLFRKEGQNVTLSCEQNLNHDAMYWYRQDPGQGLRLIYYSQIVNDFQKGDIAEGYSVSREKKESFPLTVTSAQKNPTAFYLCASSIMAGGARGTEAFFGQGTRLTVV.

The chain links TRBV9 to TRBJ1-4; 8 bases match TRBD1. V shed 1 base and J 8 bases; nucleotides not matched to a gene: 4. The germline V gene has CDR1 SGDLS and CDR2 YYNGEE. The CDR3 runs 14 residues. The chain's CDR3 is CASSVRTGTEKLFF. DNA for the CDR3: TGTGCCAGCAGCGTAAGGACAGGGACGGAAAAACTGTTTTTT. Using reference TRBV9 and TRBJ1-4 for the parts outside the CDR3, the full variable domain is DSGVTQTPKHLITATGQRVTLRCSPRSGDLSVYWYQQSLDQGLQFLIQYYNGEERAKGNILERFSAQQFPDLHSELNLSSLELGDSALYFCASSVRTGTEKLFFGSGTQLSVL.